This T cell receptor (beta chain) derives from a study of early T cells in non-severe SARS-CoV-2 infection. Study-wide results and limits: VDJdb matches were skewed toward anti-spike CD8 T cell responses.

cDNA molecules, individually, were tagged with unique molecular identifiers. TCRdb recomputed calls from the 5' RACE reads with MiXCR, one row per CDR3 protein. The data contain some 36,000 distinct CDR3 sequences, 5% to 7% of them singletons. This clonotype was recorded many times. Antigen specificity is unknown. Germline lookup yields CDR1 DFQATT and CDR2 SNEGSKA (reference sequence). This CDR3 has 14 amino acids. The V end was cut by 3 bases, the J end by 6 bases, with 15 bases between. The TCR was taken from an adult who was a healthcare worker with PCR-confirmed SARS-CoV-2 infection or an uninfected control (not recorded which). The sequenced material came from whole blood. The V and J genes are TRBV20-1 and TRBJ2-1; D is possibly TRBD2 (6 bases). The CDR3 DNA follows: TGCAGTGCTAGGTTTGGGACTCGGACCAATGAGCAGTTCTTC. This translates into CSARFGTRTNEQFF.